A single sample is the source of the 14 T cell receptor beta chains below, sequenced in a study of blood T cell repertoires in COVID-19. Clones were read by immunoSEQ multiplex PCR, and TCRdb kept only the in-frame ones, dropping some. The sample contains about 150,000 clones, around 90% of which appear only once. Source material: PBMCs or T cells enriched from blood (not recorded which). The receptors were sampled from a woman aged 40 to 55 who had been exposed to COVID-19.

The chain combines TRBV19 with TRBJ1-2, with unresolved D. The CDR3 runs to 13 residues. The germline V gene has CDR1 LNHDA and CDR2 SQIVND (reference sequence). The germline V and J ends were trimmed by 7 bases and 7 bases, with 16 bases remaining between them. The CDR3 coding sequence is TGTGCCAGTACCGAGCGGGTGGACCGTGGCTACACCTTC. Translating it yields CASTERVDRGYTF.

This sequence joins TRBV5-4 and TRBJ2-7; D might be TRBD2 (6 bases). There are 14 residues in the CDR3. Germline CDR1 and CDR2: SGHNT and YYREEE (reference sequence). With 0 bases removed from V and 5 bases from J, the gap between germline ends came to 12 bases. The CDR3 loop is CASSLGWGEHEQYF. The CDR3 DNA sequence: TGTGCCAGCAGCTTGGGGTGGGGGGAGCACGAGCAGTACTTC. Looking up the rest from reference TRBV5-4 and TRBJ2-7 gives the full variable domain: ETGVTQSPTHLIKTRGQQVTLRCSSQSGHNTVSWYQQALGQGPQFIFQYYREEENGRGNFPPRFSGLQFPNYSSELNVNALELDDSALYLCASSLGWGEHEQYFGPGTRLTVT.

The chain carries TRBV5-1 and TRBJ2-2; 9 bases agree with TRBD1. Trimming took 4 bases from V and 0 from J; bases not matched to a gene: 7. The CDR3 is 17 residues long. Germline V gene sequence: CDR1 SGHRS, CDR2 YFSETQ. The CDR3 protein is CASSGTGTGTNTGELFF. CDR3 DNA sequence: TGCGCCAGCAGCGGGACCGGGACAGGGACGAACACCGGGGAGCTGTTTTTT. The entire variable domain, with the rest obtained from reference TRBV5-1 and TRBJ2-2, is as follows: KAGVTQTPRYLIKTRGQQVTLSCSPISGHRSVSWYQQTPGQGLQFLFEYFSETQRNKGNFPGRFSGRQFSNSRSEMNVSTLELGDSALYLCASSGTGTGTNTGELFFGEGSRLTVL.

This sequence joins TRBV10-1 and TRBJ2-1, with 11 nucleotides matching TRBD2. The CDR3 runs to 15 residues. V lost 3 bases and J lost 9; bases outside the gene matches: 7. Germline V CDR1 and CDR2: WNHNN, SYGVQD (reference sequence). The CDR3: CASSDLGTSGSEQFF. CDR3 sequence (DNA): TGCGCCAGCAGTGACCTCGGGACTAGCGGTAGTGAGCAGTTCTTC.

This rearrangement joins TRBV11-3 to TRBJ1-1, with D possibly TRBD1 on 5 matching bases. The CDR3 runs 14 residues. V was trimmed by 3 bases and J by 6 bases, leaving 14 bases between them. Germline values: CDR1 SGHNT, CDR2 YENEEA. The CDR3 protein is CASSLGGTVAEAFF. The CDR3 DNA reads as TGTGCCAGCAGCTTGGGGGGGACGGTTGCTGAAGCTTTCTTT.

The CDR3 loop reads CASSRDSNEKLFF. The CDR3 nucleotides are TGCGCCAGCAGCCGGGACAGTAATGAAAAACTGTTTTTT. The chain carries TRBV10-1 and TRBJ1-4; 7 bases align to TRBD1. The ends lost 6 bases at V and 4 bases at J; junction bases unmatched: 2. Germline V gene sequence: CDR1 WNHNN, CDR2 SYGVQD (reference sequence). The CDR3 consists of 13 residues.

The CDR3 sequence is CASHLRDLKQETQYF. CDR3 in DNA: TGTGCCAGTCATCTCCGGGACTTGAAACAAGAGACCCAGTACTTC. The chain carries TRBV3-1 (or the pseudogene TRBV3-2) and TRBJ2-5; D might be TRBD2 (6 bases). This CDR3 is built from 15 residues. V gave up 9 bases and J gave up 2 bases, with 19 bases separating them. Germline V gene data show CDR1 as LGHDT and CDR2 as YNNKEL (reference sequence).

V gene TRBV12-5 combines with J gene TRBJ1-1; D is unresolved. Per the germline V gene, CDR1 is LGHNT and CDR2 is FRNRAP. The CDR3 has 12 residues. V shed 7 bases and J shed 5 bases, with 11 bases lying between them. The CDR3 sequence is CASAREVTEAFF. Written as DNA, the CDR3 is TGTGCTAGTGCCCGAGAGGTTACTGAAGCTTTCTTT. Variable domain in full (rest from reference TRBV12-5 and TRBJ1-1): DARVTQTPRHKVTEMGQEVTMRCQPILGHNTVFWYRQTMMQGLELLAYFRNRAPLDDSGMPKDRFSAEMPDATLATLKIQPSEPRDSAVYFCASAREVTEAFFGQGTRLTVV.

This clone was seen once. The chain is built from TRBV27 and TRBJ2-7; tentative D call: TRBD1 (6 bases). V dropped 5 bases and J dropped 2 bases, with 7 bases sitting between them. This CDR3 is 12 amino acids long. Germline V gene sequence: CDR1 MNHEY, CDR2 SMNVEV (reference sequence). CDR3 sequence (DNA): TGTGCCAGCAGTCGGACAGCCTACGAGCAGTACTTC. Its translation: CASSRTAYEQYF.

The CDR3 region has the DNA TGCGCCAGCAGCTGGGACAGTCAAGAGACCCAGTACTTC. Translated: CASSWDSQETQYF. The chain links TRBV5-1 to TRBJ2-5; 7 nucleotides line up with TRBD1. Germline loops: CDR1 SGHRS, CDR2 YFSETQ. This CDR3 has 13 residues. V dropped 3 bases and J dropped 2; count of bases not matched to a gene: 1.

The chain combines TRBV6-5 with TRBJ2-1; D unresolved. V was shortened by 7 bases and J by 7 bases, with 11 bases between the two germline ends. This CDR3 comprises 12 residues. Germline CDR1 and CDR2: MNHEY and SVGAGI. For the CDR3, the DNA is TGTGCCAGCACTTTTTCACTAAATGAGCAGTTCTTC. This gives the protein CASTFSLNEQFF.

The CDR3 loop is CASSPTSLRGGDTQYF. The CDR3 region has the DNA TGCGCCAGCAGCCCCACTTCCCTGCGGGGGGGTGATACGCAGTATTTT. This chain joins TRBV5-1 and TRBJ2-3, with 9 bases identical to TRBD2. The V gene's germline CDR1 is SGHRS and CDR2 YFSETQ. The CDR3 is 16 amino acids. The V gene end was trimmed by 4 bases and the J gene end by 6 bases; junction bases not matched to a gene: 12.

The CDR3 coding sequence is TGTGCCAGCAGACCCACAGGCGAGGGGGCCGGGGAGCTGTTTTTT. This encodes CASRPTGEGAGELFF. The rearrangement joins TRBV6-5 to TRBJ2-2; possibly TRBD1 for D (6 bases). Germline V gene data show CDR1 as MNHEY and CDR2 as SVGAGI. This CDR3 spans 15 amino acids. Trimming shortened V by 6 bases and J by 6 bases, and 17 bases separated the two germline ends.

V usage is TRBV14 and J usage is TRBJ2-3; D gene unclear. In germline, CDR1 is SGHDN, CDR2 FVKESK. Deletions cut 2 bases from V and 0 bases from J, with 12 bases between. This CDR3 is 16 amino acids long. CDR3 region: CASSQLETRSTDTQYF. The CDR3 DNA reads as TGTGCCAGCAGCCAACTCGAGACGAGGAGCACAGATACGCAGTATTTT. Using reference TRBV14 and TRBJ2-3 for the parts outside the CDR3, the full variable domain is EAGVTQFPSHSVIEKGQTVTLRCDPISGHDNLYWYRRVMGKEIKFLLHFVKESKQDESGMPNNRFLAERTGGTYSTLKVQPAELEDSGVYFCASSQLETRSTDTQYFGPGTRLTVL.